The present T cell receptor (beta chain) was sequenced within a study of blood T cell repertoires in COVID-19. About the research overall: From the United States, Italy and Spain came samples of acute and convalescent COVID-19. PBMCs, B-cell-depleted T cells, or T cells provided the cDNA or gDNA that made up the material.

Germline-derived CDR1 and CDR2 are SNHLY and FYNNEI. Trimming took off 4 bases at V and 8 bases at J, with 12 bases between the two ends. This CDR3 spans 13 amino acids. Here immunoSEQ multiplex PCR was the method, and the copy in TCRdb shows in-frame clones only, minus some. Altogether roughly 160,000 clones are present, roughly 78% being singletons, with the ten largest covering approximately 7.6%. The chain joins TRBV2 to TRBJ2-1; D might be TRBD1 (6 bases). Sequenced sample: peripheral blood. This TCR was sampled from an older woman with COVID-19, enrolled during active disease. The CDR3 loop is CASSVPGVDEQFF. In DNA, the CDR3 is TGTGCCAGCAGTGTTCCAGGGGTGGATGAGCAGTTCTTC.